Given below is one TCR beta chain in context. The CDR3 spans 15 residues. The V and J ends lost 5 bases and 5 bases, in that order; junction bases with no gene match: 8. The V gene's germline CDR1 is SGHVS and CDR2 FNYEAQ. Measured with immunoSEQ multiplex PCR; TCRdb has only the in-frame clones, and not every one. The table records 400,000 to 450,000 clones, around 86% of them present only once. This specimen belongs to a study of blood T cell repertoires in COVID-19. Sequenced input: peripheral blood. This chain links TRBV7-6 with TRBJ1-1; 10 bases align to TRBD1. The clonotype originates from a woman in her twenties or thirties with active or convalescent COVID-19. The CDR3 sequence: CASSPRQGAITEAFF. CDR3 coding DNA: TGTGCCAGCAGCCCCCGACAGGGGGCGATTACTGAAGCTTTCTTT.